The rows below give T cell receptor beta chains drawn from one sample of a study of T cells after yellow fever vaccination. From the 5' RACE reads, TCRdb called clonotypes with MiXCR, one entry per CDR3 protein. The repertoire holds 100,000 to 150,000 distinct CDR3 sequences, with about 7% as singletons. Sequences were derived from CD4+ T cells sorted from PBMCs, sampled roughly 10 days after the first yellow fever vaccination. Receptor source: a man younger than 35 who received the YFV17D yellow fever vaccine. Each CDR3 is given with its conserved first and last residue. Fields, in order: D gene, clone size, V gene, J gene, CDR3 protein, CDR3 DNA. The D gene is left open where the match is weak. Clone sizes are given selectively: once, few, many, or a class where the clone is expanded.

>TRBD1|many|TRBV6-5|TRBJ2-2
CASSYDRVFGELFF
TGTGCCAGCAGTTACGACAGGGTTTTTGGGGAGCTGTTTTTT
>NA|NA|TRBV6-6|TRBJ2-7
CASSPPPDTYSYEQYF
TGTGCCAGCAGTCCCCCCCCCGACACCTACTCCTACGAGCAGTACTTC
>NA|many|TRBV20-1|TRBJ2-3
CSARVGGGRADTQYF
TGCAGTGCTAGGGTCGGAGGGGGTAGGGCAGATACGCAGTATTTT
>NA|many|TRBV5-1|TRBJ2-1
CASRRTDNEQFF
TGCGCCAGCAGGAGGACTGACAATGAGCAGTTCTTC
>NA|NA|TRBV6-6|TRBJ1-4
CASSFLGATNEKLFF
TGTGCCAGCAGTTTTCTCGGAGCAACTAATGAAAAACTGTTTTTT
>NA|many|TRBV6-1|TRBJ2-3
CASSEPVRGRGDTQYF
TGTGCCAGCAGTGAGCCGGTAAGGGGTCGGGGAGATACGCAGTATTTT
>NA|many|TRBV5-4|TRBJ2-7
CASSFSGWEQYF
TGTGCCAGCAGCTTTTCCGGGTGGGAGCAGTACTTC
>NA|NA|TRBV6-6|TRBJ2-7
CASSYLGPPYEQYF
TGTGCCAGCAGTTACCTGGGACCGCCCTACGAGCAGTACTTC
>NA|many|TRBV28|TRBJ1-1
CASSLSTENTEAFF
TGTGCCAGCAGTTTATCGACAGAGAACACTGAAGCTTTCTTT
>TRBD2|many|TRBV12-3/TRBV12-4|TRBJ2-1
CASSFRTSGGDNEQFF
TGTGCCAGCAGTTTTAGGACTAGCGGGGGAGATAATGAGCAGTTCTTC
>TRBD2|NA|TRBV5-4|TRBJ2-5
CASRAGTSGAETQYF
TGTGCCAGCAGGGCCGGGACTAGCGGGGCAGAGACCCAGTACTTC
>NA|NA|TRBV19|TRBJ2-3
CASTAGFTDTQYF
TGTGCCAGTACCGCGGGTTTCACAGATACGCAGTATTTT
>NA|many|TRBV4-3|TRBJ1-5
CASSQVHLPDVAQHF
TGCGCCAGCAGCCAAGTTCATCTACCCGATGTGGCCCAGCATTTT
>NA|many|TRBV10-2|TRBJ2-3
CASSDSGPPRTDTQYF
TGCGCCAGCAGTGATTCGGGACCACCTCGCACAGATACGCAGTATTTT
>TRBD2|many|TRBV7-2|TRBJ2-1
CASSQRGGRYNEQFF
TGTGCCAGCAGCCAGCGGGGGGGCCGCTACAATGAGCAGTTCTTC
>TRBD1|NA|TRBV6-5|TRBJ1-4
CASSYSSTGTGYEKLFF
TGTGCCAGCAGTTACTCCTCGACCGGGACAGGGTATGAAAAACTGTTTTTT
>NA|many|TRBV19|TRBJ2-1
CASTRVGYNEQFF
TGTGCCAGTACAAGGGTAGGTTACAATGAGCAGTTCTTC
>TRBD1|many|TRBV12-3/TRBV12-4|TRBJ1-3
CASKDRGVFTGNTIYF
TGTGCCAGCAAGGACAGGGGGGTTTTCACTGGAAACACCATATATTTT
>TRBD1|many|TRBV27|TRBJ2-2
CASSLSRQGYAGELFF
TGTGCCAGCAGTTTATCGAGACAGGGGTACGCCGGGGAGCTGTTTTTT
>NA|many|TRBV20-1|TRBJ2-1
CSARFGEVGNEQFF
TGCAGTGCTAGGTTTGGGGAAGTAGGTAATGAGCAGTTCTTC
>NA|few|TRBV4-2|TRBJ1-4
CASSQTGEKLFF
TGTGCCAGCAGCCAAACAGGGGAAAAACTGTTTTTT
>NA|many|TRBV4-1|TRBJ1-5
CASSQVQNSNQPQHF
TGCGCCAGCAGCCAAGTTCAGAATAGCAATCAGCCCCAGCATTTT
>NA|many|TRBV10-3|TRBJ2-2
CAITGQLMTGELFF
TGTGCCATCACCGGACAGCTTATGACCGGGGAGCTGTTTTTT
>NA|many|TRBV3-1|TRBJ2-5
CASSQLGETQYF
TGTGCCAGCAGCCAACTAGGAGAGACCCAGTACTTC
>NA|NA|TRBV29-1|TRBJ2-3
CSVRNFRATDTQYF
TGCAGCGTTCGGAATTTTCGCGCCACAGATACGCAGTATTTT
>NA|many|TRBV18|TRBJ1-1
CASSRSNTEAFF
TGTGCCAGCTCACGGAGTAACACTGAAGCTTTCTTT
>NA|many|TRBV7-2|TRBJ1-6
CASSLRGLGTNSPLHF
TGTGCCAGCAGCTTAAGAGGGTTGGGAACTAATTCACCCCTCCACTTT
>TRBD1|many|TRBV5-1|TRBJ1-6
CASSFQGQGASPLHF
TGCGCCAGCAGCTTCCAGGGACAGGGGGCTTCGCCCCTCCACTTT
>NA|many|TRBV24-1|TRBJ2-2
CATSQAGETGELFF
TGTGCCACCAGTCAGGCAGGGGAGACCGGGGAGCTGTTTTTT
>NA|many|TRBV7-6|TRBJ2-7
CASSTGAHYEQYF
TGTGCCAGCAGTACCGGGGCCCACTACGAGCAGTACTTC
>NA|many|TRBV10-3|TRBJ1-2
CAISEGSGYTF
TGTGCCATCAGTGAGGGCAGTGGCTACACCTTC
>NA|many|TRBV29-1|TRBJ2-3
CSVEVGSDTQYF
TGCAGCGTTGAGGTTGGGTCAGATACGCAGTATTTT
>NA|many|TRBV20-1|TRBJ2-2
CSATYTGELFF
TGCAGTGCTACATACACCGGGGAGCTGTTTTTT
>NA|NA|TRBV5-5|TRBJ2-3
CASSLTVVVRDTQYF
TGTGCCAGCAGCTTGACGGTGGTAGTACGAGATACGCAGTATTTT
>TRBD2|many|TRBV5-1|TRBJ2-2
CASSSSSGGANGELFF
TGCGCCAGCAGCTCGTCTAGCGGGGGGGCAAACGGGGAGCTGTTTTTT
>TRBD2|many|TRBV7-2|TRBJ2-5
CASSWAPGGQETQYF
TGTGCCAGCAGCTGGGCCCCGGGGGGTCAAGAGACCCAGTACTTC
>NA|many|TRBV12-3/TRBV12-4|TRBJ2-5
CASSRTETQYF
TGTGCCAGCAGTCGGACGGAGACCCAGTACTTC
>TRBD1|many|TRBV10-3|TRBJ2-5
CAIRRGTGGGPQETQYF
TGTGCCATCAGGAGGGGGACAGGGGGGGGTCCCCAAGAGACCCAGTACTTC
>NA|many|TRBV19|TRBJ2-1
CASSIPPNEQFF
TGTGCCAGTAGTATTCCCCCGAATGAGCAGTTCTTC
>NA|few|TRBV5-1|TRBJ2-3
CASRSGDTQYF
TGCGCCAGCAGATCTGGAGATACGCAGTATTTT
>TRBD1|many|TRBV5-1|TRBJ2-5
CASSRTGTKETQYF
TGCGCCAGCAGCAGGACAGGGACCAAAGAGACCCAGTACTTC
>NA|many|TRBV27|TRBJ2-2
CASSLYGYGGTGELFF
TGTGCCAGCAGTTTATATGGTTACGGGGGCACCGGGGAGCTGTTTTTT
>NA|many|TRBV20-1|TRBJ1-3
CSAGSGASSGNTIYF
TGCAGTGCCGGCTCAGGGGCCAGCTCTGGAAACACCATATATTTT
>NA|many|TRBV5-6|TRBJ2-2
CASIRGATGELFF
TGTGCCAGCATCAGAGGAGCCACCGGGGAGCTGTTTTTT
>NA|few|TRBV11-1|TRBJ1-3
CASSLGPSGNTIYF
TGTGCCAGCAGCCTAGGACCGTCAGGAAACACCATATATTTT
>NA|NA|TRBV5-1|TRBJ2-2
CASSPRELNPGELFF
TGCGCCAGCAGCCCCAGGGAACTTAATCCCGGGGAGCTGTTTTTT
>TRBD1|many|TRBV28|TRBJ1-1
CASRIILAGGLTEAFF
TGTGCCAGCAGAATAATCCTCGCAGGGGGGTTAACTGAAGCTTTCTTT
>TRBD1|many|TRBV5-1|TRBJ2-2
CASSGSPGTGGTGELFF
TGCGCCAGCAGCGGATCACCCGGGACAGGAGGCACCGGGGAGCTGTTTTTT
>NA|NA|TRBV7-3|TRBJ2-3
CASSLNDGVDTQYF
TGTGCCAGCAGCTTAAATGATGGAGTAGATACGCAGTATTTT
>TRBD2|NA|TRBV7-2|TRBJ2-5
CASSPTSGAGQETQYF
TGTGCCAGCAGCCCGACTAGCGGGGCGGGCCAAGAGACCCAGTACTTC
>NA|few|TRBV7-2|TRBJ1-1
CASSLAGGLDSEAFF
TGTGCCAGCAGTCTCGCCGGGGGTTTGGACAGTGAAGCTTTCTTT
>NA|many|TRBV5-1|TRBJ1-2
CASSTLPDRSSNYGYTF
TGCGCCAGCAGCACACTCCCGGACAGATCAAGTAACTATGGCTACACCTTC
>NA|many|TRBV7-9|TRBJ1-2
CASSLGRTAENGYTF
TGTGCCAGCAGCTTAGGGCGGACGGCTGAAAATGGCTACACCTTC
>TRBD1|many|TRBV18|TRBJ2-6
CASSPWGQGTSGANVLTF
TGTGCCAGCTCACCCTGGGGACAGGGAACTTCTGGGGCCAACGTCCTGACTTTC
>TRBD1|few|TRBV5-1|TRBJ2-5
CASSETTGGGGGETQYF
TGCGCCAGCAGCGAAACTACAGGGGGAGGCGGCGGGGAGACCCAGTACTTC